Sequencing of this T cell receptor (beta chain) was carried out in a study of technical replicates of blood from a few donors. TCRdb's copy holds only in-frame clones and misses some; the assay was immunoSEQ multiplex PCR. The sample carries approximately 44,000 clones, 95% to 97% recorded once. V trimming: 5 bases; J trimming: 7 bases; junction bases outside the gene matches: 4. This CDR3 comprises 13 residues. Germline V lookup: CDR1 SGHAT, CDR2 FQNNGV. V usage is TRBV11-2 and J usage is TRBJ2-2; 7 bases map to TRBD1. Sample: T cells isolated from PBMCs. The TCR originated in a human donor in good health. CDR3 region: CASSLTGVGELFF. The CDR3 DNA reads TGTGCCAGCAGCCTAACAGGGGTCGGGGAGCTGTTTTTT. The full variable domain, completed using reference TRBV11-2 and TRBJ2-2, is EAGVAQSPRYKIIEKRQSVAFWCNPISGHATLYWYQQILGQGPKLLIQFQNNGVVDDSQLPKDRFSAERLKGVDSTLKIQPAKLEDSAVYLCASSLTGVGELFFGEGSRLTVL.